These T cell receptor beta chains were read from a single sample in a study of T cells in Graves' hyperthyroidism and ophthalmopathy. MiXCR, applied by TCRdb to the multiplex PCR reads, yields one record per CDR3 protein. This table holds about 400,000 distinct CDR3 sequences, about 13% found once. The material sequenced was blood. All receptors come from a woman under 30 with Graves' hyperthyroidism. CDR3s include the opening cysteine and the closing phenylalanine or tryptophan. Each record gives: CDR3 DNA, CDR3 protein, J gene, clone size, V gene, D gene. D genes are given only for firm matches. Size is omitted from some rows. Given values are once, few, many or a class for expanded clones.

CDR3nt: TGTGCCAGCCAAACAGGGGGTCTCTACAATGAGCAGTTCTTC
CDR3aa: CASQTGGLYNEQFF
j_gene: TRBJ2-1
abundance: many
v_gene: TRBV28
d_gene: TRBD1

CDR3nt: TGTGCCAGCGGCGGGGAGAACACCGAGGAGCTGTTTTTT
CDR3aa: CASGGENTEELFF
j_gene: TRBJ2-2
abundance: NA
v_gene: TRBV28
d_gene: NA

CDR3nt: TGTGCCAGCAGCCTGGGACTCAACTATGGCTACACCTTC
CDR3aa: CASSLGLNYGYTF
j_gene: TRBJ1-2
abundance: many
v_gene: TRBV27
d_gene: NA

CDR3nt: TGTGCCAGTAGTATTCCACTACTAGCGGGGGACCAGTTCTTC
CDR3aa: CASSIPLLAGDQFF
j_gene: TRBJ2-1
abundance: NA
v_gene: TRBV19
d_gene: TRBD2

CDR3nt: TGTGCCAGCAGCCCCGGGACAGGGTTTCGGGAGCTGTTTTTT
CDR3aa: CASSPGTGFRELFF
j_gene: TRBJ2-2
abundance: many
v_gene: TRBV7-9
d_gene: TRBD1

CDR3nt: TGCGCCAGCAGCCAAGCTCAGGGGGTAGCTGGAAACACCATATATTTT
CDR3aa: CASSQAQGVAGNTIYF
j_gene: TRBJ1-3
abundance: NA
v_gene: TRBV4-3
d_gene: TRBD1

CDR3nt: TGCAGTGCCGGGGACGACACAGATACGCAGTATTTT
CDR3aa: CSAGDDTDTQYF
j_gene: TRBJ2-3
abundance: many
v_gene: TRBV20-1
d_gene: NA

CDR3nt: TGCAGTGCTAGAGATTGGGACAGGGTAGAGCCCCAGCATTTT
CDR3aa: CSARDWDRVEPQHF
j_gene: TRBJ1-5
abundance: many
v_gene: TRBV20-1
d_gene: TRBD1

CDR3nt: TGCAGCGTTGAGACTACCAAGAGAGGGACCCAGTACTTC
CDR3aa: CSVETTKRGTQYF
j_gene: TRBJ2-5
abundance: many
v_gene: TRBV29-1
d_gene: NA

CDR3nt: TGTGCCAGCAGCCGCAACCGGGACAGGGGGCTGTACGAGCAGTACTTC
CDR3aa: CASSRNRDRGLYEQYF
j_gene: TRBJ2-7
abundance: many
v_gene: TRBV11-2
d_gene: TRBD1

CDR3nt: TGTGCCAGCAGCGAGGGGGCGAGCACAGATACGCAGTATTTT
CDR3aa: CASSEGASTDTQYF
j_gene: TRBJ2-3
abundance: many
v_gene: TRBV9
d_gene: TRBD1

CDR3nt: TGTGCCAGCAGTTCCCCGCCCTTGGGCTCCTATAATTCACCCCTCCACTTT
CDR3aa: CASSSPPLGSYNSPLHF
j_gene: TRBJ1-6
abundance: NA
v_gene: TRBV28
d_gene: NA

CDR3nt: TGTGCCAGCAGTCCCGGACAGACAGATACGCAGTATTTT
CDR3aa: CASSPGQTDTQYF
j_gene: TRBJ2-3
abundance: many
v_gene: TRBV7-9
d_gene: NA

CDR3nt: TGCAGTGCTAGAGATCACAGGGGGCCCATCACCGGGGAGCTGTTTTTT
CDR3aa: CSARDHRGPITGELFF
j_gene: TRBJ2-2
abundance: many
v_gene: TRBV20-1
d_gene: TRBD1

CDR3nt: TGTGCCAGTAGTCCCACTCAGGGAATGAGGACAGATACGCAGTATTTT
CDR3aa: CASSPTQGMRTDTQYF
j_gene: TRBJ2-3
abundance: NA
v_gene: TRBV19
d_gene: NA

CDR3nt: TGTGCCAGCAGTCCACTCCTGAGCTCCTACAATGAGCAGTTCTTC
CDR3aa: CASSPLLSSYNEQFF
j_gene: TRBJ2-1
abundance: many
v_gene: TRBV28
d_gene: NA

CDR3nt: TGTGCCAGCTCAGTGGGGGGCTCCTACGAGCAGTACTTC
CDR3aa: CASSVGGSYEQYF
j_gene: TRBJ2-7
abundance: many
v_gene: TRBV7-9
d_gene: NA

CDR3nt: TGTGCCAGCAGCACCCTGCCTAGGGAGACTGAAGCTTTCTTT
CDR3aa: CASSTLPRETEAFF
j_gene: TRBJ1-1
abundance: many
v_gene: TRBV2
d_gene: NA

CDR3nt: TGTGCCATGAAGGGACAGGGAGCCAACTATGGCTACACCTTC
CDR3aa: CAMKGQGANYGYTF
j_gene: TRBJ1-2
abundance: many
v_gene: TRBV30
d_gene: TRBD1

CDR3nt: TGTGCCAGCAGAATAGGGAGGGGGCCCCAAGAGACCCAGTACTTC
CDR3aa: CASRIGRGPQETQYF
j_gene: TRBJ2-5
abundance: many
v_gene: TRBV28
d_gene: NA

CDR3nt: TGCGCCAGCGGAATACTAGCGGGGGGGCCCAGTGGGCAGTTCTTC
CDR3aa: CASGILAGGPSGQFF
j_gene: TRBJ2-1
abundance: NA
v_gene: TRBV5-1
d_gene: TRBD2

CDR3nt: TGTGCCAGCGGCCGACCATACACAGGGGGCGGCGACGAGCAGTACTTC
CDR3aa: CASGRPYTGGGDEQYF
j_gene: TRBJ2-7
abundance: many
v_gene: TRBV3-1
d_gene: TRBD1

CDR3nt: TGTGCCAGCAGCTCCCTCCAAACCATGGCGGGAGATAGGAATGAGCAGTTCTTC
CDR3aa: CASSSLQTMAGDRNEQFF
j_gene: TRBJ2-1
abundance: many
v_gene: TRBV7-3
d_gene: TRBD2

CDR3nt: TGTGCCACCAGTGACCCGGGGGTTGGAAACACCATATATTTT
CDR3aa: CATSDPGVGNTIYF
j_gene: TRBJ1-3
abundance: NA
v_gene: TRBV24-1
d_gene: NA

CDR3nt: TGTGCCAGCAGCCAAGGCGTCTACGAGCAGTACTTC
CDR3aa: CASSQGVYEQYF
j_gene: TRBJ2-7
abundance: many
v_gene: TRBV3-1
d_gene: NA

CDR3nt: TGTGCCAGCAGTCCCTCCACAGGGTCCAATTCACCCCTCCACTTT
CDR3aa: CASSPSTGSNSPLHF
j_gene: TRBJ1-6
abundance: many
v_gene: TRBV28
d_gene: NA

CDR3nt: TGCGCCAGCAGCTTAGCGGGAGACTCCTACAATGAGCAGTTCTTC
CDR3aa: CASSLAGDSYNEQFF
j_gene: TRBJ2-1
abundance: many
v_gene: TRBV5-1
d_gene: TRBD2

CDR3nt: TGTGCCAGCAGCTCCGGAGCGGGTGACTATGGCTACACCTTC
CDR3aa: CASSSGAGDYGYTF
j_gene: TRBJ1-2
abundance: NA
v_gene: TRBV7-3
d_gene: NA

CDR3nt: TGCGCCAGCAGCCAAGATAGGGGGTCAGGGCCTGAAGCTTTCTTT
CDR3aa: CASSQDRGSGPEAFF
j_gene: TRBJ1-1
abundance: many
v_gene: TRBV4-1
d_gene: NA

CDR3nt: TGTGCCAGCAGCTTAGAGTCATATTCTCAGCCCCAGCATTTT
CDR3aa: CASSLESYSQPQHF
j_gene: TRBJ1-5
abundance: few
v_gene: TRBV7-8
d_gene: NA

CDR3nt: TGTGCCAGCAGTGAAGCGCTCGGTACCGCCGTCAATTCACCCCTCCACTTT
CDR3aa: CASSEALGTAVNSPLHF
j_gene: TRBJ1-6
abundance: few
v_gene: TRBV6-1
d_gene: NA

CDR3nt: TGTGCCAGCAGTGCGGGGAGGTTAAACACTGAAGCTTTCTTT
CDR3aa: CASSAGRLNTEAFF
j_gene: TRBJ1-1
abundance: many
v_gene: TRBV2
d_gene: NA

CDR3nt: TGTGCCAGCAGTTTATACAAGAACACTGAAGCTTTCTTT
CDR3aa: CASSLYKNTEAFF
j_gene: TRBJ1-1
abundance: many
v_gene: TRBV28
d_gene: NA

CDR3nt: TGTGCCAGCAGTCTAACGGGGGGGCGCGGCGGGAACACTGAAGCTTTCTTT
CDR3aa: CASSLTGGRGGNTEAFF
j_gene: TRBJ1-1
abundance: many
v_gene: TRBV12-3/TRBV12-4
d_gene: NA

CDR3nt: TGTGCCAGCAGTTCCGTTAGCGGGAGTATCTCCTACGAGCAGTACTTC
CDR3aa: CASSSVSGSISYEQYF
j_gene: TRBJ2-7
abundance: many
v_gene: TRBV28
d_gene: TRBD2

CDR3nt: TGCAGTGCTCAGGAAACAGGGGGCGGTGCTTTCTTT
CDR3aa: CSAQETGGGAFF
j_gene: TRBJ1-1
abundance: many
v_gene: TRBV20-1
d_gene: TRBD1

CDR3nt: TGCAGCGTTGAGGACAGGGGGCAGGGCACTGAAGCTTTCTTT
CDR3aa: CSVEDRGQGTEAFF
j_gene: TRBJ1-1
abundance: many
v_gene: TRBV29-1
d_gene: TRBD1

CDR3nt: TGCAGTGCTAGACCCCCCGGGCAGCAAGAGACCCAGTACTTC
CDR3aa: CSARPPGQQETQYF
j_gene: TRBJ2-5
abundance: many
v_gene: TRBV20-1
d_gene: NA

CDR3nt: TGTGCCAGCATTACAAGGGGGGGACGGACTGAAGCTTTCTTT
CDR3aa: CASITRGGRTEAFF
j_gene: TRBJ1-1
abundance: few
v_gene: TRBV6-1
d_gene: NA

CDR3nt: TGTGCCACGTCTAGGGGGGCCGGGGAGGCCCAGTACTTC
CDR3aa: CATSRGAGEAQYF
j_gene: TRBJ2-5
abundance: few
v_gene: TRBV10-3
d_gene: NA

CDR3nt: TGTGCCAGCAGCGTCGCCCCGGGCCATTCGGGCGGCAATCAGCCCCAGCATTTT
CDR3aa: CASSVAPGHSGGNQPQHF
j_gene: TRBJ1-5
abundance: many
v_gene: TRBV6-2/TRBV6-3
d_gene: NA

CDR3nt: TGTGCCACTGTGGGGGGGCCGTACGAGCAGTACTTC
CDR3aa: CATVGGPYEQYF
j_gene: TRBJ2-7
abundance: many
v_gene: TRBV7-9
d_gene: NA

CDR3nt: TGTGCCAGCAGTTTATTATCCGGGACCGCCGAGCAGTACTTC
CDR3aa: CASSLLSGTAEQYF
j_gene: TRBJ2-7
abundance: many
v_gene: TRBV28
d_gene: NA

CDR3nt: TGTGCCAGTAGTATAGGGACCTACAATGAGCAGTTCTTC
CDR3aa: CASSIGTYNEQFF
j_gene: TRBJ2-1
abundance: NA
v_gene: TRBV19
d_gene: NA

CDR3nt: TGTGCCAGCAGATCGGACAGAAATTATGGCTACACCTTC
CDR3aa: CASRSDRNYGYTF
j_gene: TRBJ1-2
abundance: many
v_gene: TRBV2
d_gene: NA

CDR3nt: TGTGCCAGCAGTGACTTGGGTGGCAATCAGCCCCAGCATTTT
CDR3aa: CASSDLGGNQPQHF
j_gene: TRBJ1-5
abundance: few
v_gene: TRBV2
d_gene: NA

CDR3nt: TGCAGTGCTAGAGATGGTGGGGACAGGGCTCAAGAGACCCAGTACTTC
CDR3aa: CSARDGGDRAQETQYF
j_gene: TRBJ2-5
abundance: many
v_gene: TRBV20-1
d_gene: TRBD1

CDR3nt: TGTGCCAGTAGTAATGTCGGGGGATATCGAGAGACCCAGTACTTC
CDR3aa: CASSNVGGYRETQYF
j_gene: TRBJ2-5
abundance: few
v_gene: TRBV19
d_gene: NA

CDR3nt: TGTGCCAGCACCCGGGACACCTTAAACACTGAAGCTTTCTTT
CDR3aa: CASTRDTLNTEAFF
j_gene: TRBJ1-1
abundance: many
v_gene: TRBV12-3/TRBV12-4
d_gene: NA

CDR3nt: TGTGCCAGCAGTTCTTACGACAGATGGGACTACGAGCAGTACTTC
CDR3aa: CASSSYDRWDYEQYF
j_gene: TRBJ2-7
abundance: many
v_gene: TRBV6-1
d_gene: NA

CDR3nt: TGTGCCAGCAGTTTCCGGGCCCCTGGGAGAGTGACCCAGTACTTC
CDR3aa: CASSFRAPGRVTQYF
j_gene: TRBJ2-5
abundance: many
v_gene: TRBV28
d_gene: NA

CDR3nt: TGTGCCAGCAGTCCCCATGGGTCCTCAGATACGCAGTATTTT
CDR3aa: CASSPHGSSDTQYF
j_gene: TRBJ2-3
abundance: many
v_gene: TRBV28
d_gene: NA